Below are 24 T cell receptor beta chains sequenced from a single sample in a study of blood T cell repertoires in COVID-19. Using immunoSEQ multiplex PCR, the repertoire was profiled, and TCRdb retains in-frame clones only, with some absent. The sample holds tens of thousands of clones, just over 85% seen once. The sequencing sample was made of peripheral blood. These receptors originate from a man aged 40-55 years with acute or convalescent COVID-19.

The chain uses TRBV2 and TRBJ1-1; D unresolved. The germline V gene encodes CDR1 SNHLY and CDR2 FYNNEI. The CDR3 sequence is 13 residues long. Trimming pared 6 bases from V and 0 bases from J, leaving 8 bases between. CDR3 amino acids: CASRDNMNTEAFF. CDR3 DNA: TGTGCCAGCAGAGACAATATGAACACTGAAGCTTTCTTT.

V gene TRBV29-1 combines with J gene TRBJ2-3; 10 bases line up with TRBD2. J lost 4 bases, V lost 6 bases, and 7 bases had no gene match. Per germline, CDR1 SQVTM and CDR2 ANQGSEA. The CDR3 contains 14 residues. CDR3 sequence: CSVVSGGAADTQYF. CDR3 nucleotide sequence: TGCAGCGTCGTGAGCGGGGGGGCCGCAGATACGCAGTATTTT.

The chain carries TRBV19 and TRBJ1-1; D is possibly TRBD1 (6 bases). This CDR3 is 15 amino acids long. Trimming cost V 6 bases and J 4 bases, with 18 bases left between them. CDR1 and CDR2 from the germline V gene are LNHDA and SQIVND (reference sequence). CDR3 in DNA: TGTGCCAGTAGCACCCCGGACAGAATAGGCACTGAAGCTTTCTTT. Protein: CASSTPDRIGTEAFF.

V is TRBV19 and J is TRBJ1-5; TRBD1 might be the D (6 bases). The CDR3 spans 14 residues. The germline V gene has CDR1 LNHDA and CDR2 SQIVND (reference sequence). Trimming shortened V by 5 bases and J by 7 bases, and 15 bases separated the two germline ends. The CDR3 region is CASSSNRVDQPQHF. CDR3 nucleotides: TGTGCCAGTAGTTCAAACAGGGTGGACCAGCCCCAGCATTTT. The entire variable domain, with the rest obtained from reference TRBV19 and TRBJ1-5, is as follows: DGGITQSPKYLFRKEGQNVTLSCEQNLNHDAMYWYRQDPGQGLRLIYYSQIVNDFQKGDIAEGYSVSREKKESFPLTVTSAQKNPTAFYLCASSSNRVDQPQHFGDGTRLSIL.

This clone was seen a handful of times. V gene TRBV29-1 combines with J gene TRBJ2-1, with D perhaps TRBD2 (6 bases). Trimming took off 6 bases at V and 8 bases at J, with 23 bases between the two ends. The germline V gene has CDR1 SQVTM and CDR2 ANQGSEA. This CDR3 has 15 amino acids. The CDR3 DNA is TGCAGCGTCCGAGGATGGAGCGGGTCCAAGGATGAGCAGTTCTTC. As protein: CSVRGWSGSKDEQFF.

This sequence joins TRBV5-4 and TRBJ1-2; D remains ambiguous. Looked up from germline, CDR1 is SGHNT and CDR2 is YYREEE (reference sequence). V lost 7 bases and J 7 bases, leaving 20 bases between the germline ends. This CDR3 spans 14 amino acids. CDR3 DNA sequence: TGTGCCAGCCGTGTGCGGGCAGCTGCGGGTGGCTACACCTTC. Encoded protein: CASRVRAAAGGYTF.

J is TRBJ1-2 and V is TRBV19, with 8 bases identical to TRBD1. J was trimmed by 4 bases and V by 5 bases; bases with no gene match: 3. CDR3 size: 13 residues. In germline, CDR1 is LNHDA, CDR2 SQIVND (reference sequence). Written as DNA, the CDR3 is TGTGCCAGTAGTGCAGGGGGCGGCTATGGCTACACCTTC. Encoded protein: CASSAGGGYGYTF.

This clone was detected a few times. This sample includes further DNA sequences coding for the same CDR3. CDR3 sequence: CASSRGQLRMNTEAFF. CDR3 nucleotides: TGCGCCAGCAGCCGCGGACAGCTACGGATGAACACTGAAGCTTTCTTT. The chain links TRBV4-1 to TRBJ1-1; possibly TRBD1 for D (6 bases). CDR1 is MGHRA and CDR2 is YSYEKL in the germline V gene. The V end was cut by 4 bases, the J end by 0 bases, with 15 bases between. The CDR3 length is 16 residues.

The chain couples TRBV7-6 to TRBJ1-4; the match to TRBD1 covers 8 bases. J lost 3 bases, V lost 1 base, and 4 bases had no gene match. The CDR3 sequence is 16 residues long. CDR1 SGHVS and CDR2 FNYEAQ come from the germline V gene. This chain's CDR3 is CASSLGYRGANEKLFF. Here the CDR3 DNA reads TGTGCCAGCAGCTTAGGATACAGGGGGGCTAATGAAAAACTGTTTTTT. Drawing the rest from reference TRBV7-6 and TRBJ1-4, the complete variable domain is GAGVSQSPRYKVTKRGQDVALRCDPISGHVSLYWYRQALGQGPEFLTYFNYEAQQDKSGLPNDRFSAERPEGSISTLTIQRTEQRDSAMYRCASSLGYRGANEKLFFGSGTQLSVL.

Only one count was recorded for this clone. Relative to the germline gene, one junction end is altered; a read error may explain this. The J gene is TRBJ1-1, the V gene TRBV11-2, with D possibly TRBD1 on 5 matching bases. Germline CDR1 SGHAT, CDR2 FQNNGV. This CDR3 comprises 13 residues. CDR3 nucleotides: TGTGCCAGCAGCCCCGATCGGGGGTCTACTCCCACCTTT. Its protein is CASSPDRGSTPTF. The complete variable domain, with remaining parts taken from reference TRBV11-2 and TRBJ1-1, reads EAGVAQSPRYKIIEKRQSVAFWCNPISGHATLYWYQQILGQGPKLLIQFQNNGVVDDSQLPKDRFSAERLKGVDSTLKIQPAKLEDSAVYLCASSPDRGSTPTFGQGTRLTVV.

In regard to this clone: At the DNA level, this CDR3 is encoded by other sequences in the same sample as well. This chain joins TRBV19 and TRBJ1-5; 8 bases agree with TRBD1. Germline CDR1 is LNHDA and CDR2 is SQIVND (reference sequence). CDR3 length equals 14 residues. The ends lost 6 bases at V and 4 bases at J; junction bases unmatched: 5. DNA of the CDR3: TGTGCCAGTAGACTAGACAGGGGTAATCAGCCCCAGCATTTT. It is translated as CASRLDRGNQPQHF.

V gene TRBV10-1 combines with J gene TRBJ1-1; 9 bases line up with TRBD1. CDR3 length: 19 residues. The germline CDR1 and CDR2 sequences are WNHNN and SYGVQD (reference sequence). The junction had 13 bases not matched to a gene; V was cut back by 2 bases and J by 0 bases. The CDR3 region is CASSEIRDRERDLNTEAFF. The CDR3 DNA reads as TGCGCCAGCAGTGAGATACGGGACAGGGAGAGAGATTTGAACACTGAAGCTTTCTTT.

This clone was picked up one time. The chain is built from TRBV4-1 and TRBJ2-7, with 8 nucleotides matching TRBD2. The CDR3 runs to 16 residues. Germline trimming cut 0 bases from V and 5 bases from J; bases unmatched to any gene: 9. CDR1 and CDR2 from the germline V gene are MGHRA and YSYEKL. CDR3 coding DNA: TGCGCCAGCAGCCAAGAGGCTAGCGGGCCCCTCGACGAGCAGTACTTC. Protein product: CASSQEASGPLDEQYF.

The rearrangement uses TRBV4-2 and TRBJ1-1; TRBD1 aligns across 7 bases. There are 14 residues in the CDR3. With V trimmed by 4 bases and J by 1 base, 3 bases remained unmatched. Germline CDR1 LGHNA, CDR2 YNFKEQ. This CDR3 reads CASSPGQRNTEAFF. As DNA, the CDR3 is TGTGCCAGCAGCCCGGGACAGAGGAACACTGAAGCTTTCTTT.

This clone came up a few times. The V gene is TRBV7-2, the J gene TRBJ2-5, with D hard to call. Per the germline V gene, CDR1 is SGHTA and CDR2 is FQGNSA. CDR3 length: 12 residues. V lost 4 bases to trimming and J lost 5 bases, with 8 bases between them. CDR3 DNA: TGTGCCAGCAGCTCCTACGGGGAGACCCAGTACTTC. Protein sequence: CASSSYGETQYF.

This chain links TRBV18 with TRBJ2-1; 8 bases agree with TRBD2. This CDR3 is 16 amino acids long. CDR1 is KGHSH and CDR2 is LQKENI in the germline V gene. The V segment lost 1 base and the J segment 9 bases; nucleotides outside the gene matches: 11. CDR3 sequence (DNA): TGTGCCAGCTCACCACTTCGTGGCGGGGGGCTTGGTGAGCAGTTCTTC. Its translation: CASSPLRGGGLGEQFF.

This chain uses TRBV6-1 with TRBJ1-2; no firm D call. V lost 3 bases, J lost 8 bases, and 19 bases lay in between. This CDR3 is built from 15 residues. Germline CDR1 is MNHNS and CDR2 is SASEGT. CDR3 in amino acids: CASSDPTGPTGGYTF. The CDR3, as DNA: TGTGCCAGCAGTGATCCTACCGGGCCTACGGGGGGCTACACCTTC.

This clone was seen just once. The chain uses TRBV5-1 and TRBJ2-5; TRBD2 matches 10 bases. Looked up from germline, CDR1 is SGHRS and CDR2 is YFSETQ. Unmatched junction bases numbered 10, after V lost 4 bases and J lost 1 base. The CDR3 loop spans 17 amino acids. The CDR3 nucleotides are TGCGCCAGCAGCCCCAAACCCCCTAGCGGGGGCCAAGAGACCCAGTACTTC. Translating it yields CASSPKPPSGGQETQYF.

The gene calls are TRBV11-3 and TRBJ1-1, with 11 nucleotides matching TRBD1. The CDR3 loop spans 18 amino acids. The ends lost 5 bases at V and 0 bases at J; junction bases unmatched: 11. CDR1 and CDR2 (germline): SGHNT, YENEEA. The CDR3, as DNA: TGTGCCAGCAGCCAACACTGGGGACAGGGGGGCATGAACACTGAAGCTTTCTTT. It yields the protein CASSQHWGQGGMNTEAFF.

This CDR3 is CSVLGPGDRGNTEAFF. In DNA form, the CDR3 reads TGCAGCGTTCTTGGCCCCGGGGACAGGGGGAACACTGAAGCTTTCTTT. The chain couples TRBV29-1 to TRBJ1-1, with TRBD1 matching 10 bases. Germline V CDR1 and CDR2: SQVTM, ANQGSEA. The CDR3 loop spans 16 amino acids. With V trimmed by 5 bases and J by 1 base, 10 bases remained unmatched. Full variable domain (outside the CDR3, taken from reference TRBV29-1 and TRBJ1-1): SAVISQKPSRDICQRGTSLTIQCQVDSQVTMMFWYRQQPGQSLTLIATANQGSEATYESGFVIDKFPISRPNLTFSTLTVSNMSPEDSSIYLCSVLGPGDRGNTEAFFGQGTRLTVV.

The chain carries TRBV11-2 and TRBJ1-2; maybe TRBD1 (5 bases). V lost 0 bases to trimming and J lost 8 bases, with 10 bases between them. Germline V gene data show CDR1 as SGHAT and CDR2 as FQNNGV. This CDR3 comprises 13 residues. The CDR3 region is CASSLDGGIGYTF. CDR3 nucleotides: TGTGCCAGCAGCTTAGACGGGGGAATCGGCTACACCTTC.

CDR3 protein: CATSDHIQGDYTF. CDR3 nucleotide sequence: TGTGCCACCAGTGACCACATACAGGGAGACTACACCTTC. The chain couples TRBV24-1 to TRBJ1-2; a weak D match, TRBD1 (6 bases). V was cut by 4 bases and J by 10 bases, with 15 bases left in between. Germline CDR1 is KGHDR and CDR2 is SFDVKD. This CDR3 is built from 13 residues.

As to this clone: This sample includes further DNA sequences coding for the same CDR3. This chain connects TRBV18 to TRBJ1-2; TRBD1 matches at 7 bases. Germline V gene data show CDR1 as KGHSH and CDR2 as LQKENI. V lost 6 bases to trimming and J lost 5 bases; unmatched junction nucleotides: 6. The CDR3 is 13 residues long. CDR3 residues: CASSPGQNYGYTF. In DNA, the CDR3 is TGTGCCAGCTCCCCGGGACAGAATTATGGCTACACCTTC.

For the CDR3, the DNA is TGTGCCAGTAACATGCTAGCTGGAAACACCATATATTTT. Protein sequence: CASNMLAGNTIYF. The J gene is TRBJ1-3, the V gene TRBV19; D ambiguous. The CDR3 loop spans 13 amino acids. The V gene's germline CDR1 is LNHDA and CDR2 SQIVND (reference sequence). Trimming cost V 7 bases and J 2 bases, with 9 bases left between them.